Described below is a single T cell receptor (beta chain) sequence and its context. The record originates from a study of cytomegalovirus exposure and HLA in healthy donors. V lost 2 bases and J 2 bases, leaving 9 bases between the germline ends. The CDR3 covers 14 residues. Germline V gives CDR1 MDHEN, CDR2 SYDVKM. Amplification used 60 Vbeta primers and 13 Jbeta primers. Libraries were prepared by immunoSEQ multiplex PCR; TCRdb keeps only in-frame clonotypes and omits some of them. The sample shows under 150,000 clones, about three quarters of them seen only once. The V gene is TRBV28, the J gene TRBJ1-2; D is perhaps TRBD1 (5 bases). Sequenced material: PBMCs. This sequence originates from a male donor in good health and CMV-seropositive. CDR3 amino acids: CASSLGAGNYGYTF. The CDR3 nucleotides read TGTGCCAGCAGTTTAGGGGCAGGGAACTATGGCTACACCTTC.